This T cell receptor (beta chain) stems from a study of blood T cells in healthy people across ages. Every donor contributed about 10 milliliters of peripheral blood by blood draw. For the second PCR, which ran for roughly 6 to 11 cycles, a sample-barcoded 5' primer and a J-beta primer mix were used. Via MiXCR, TCRdb re-called the 5' RACE reads, giving one row per CDR3 protein. The sample carries around 990,000 distinct CDR3 sequences, roughly two fifths recorded once. Germline CDR1 LGHDT, CDR2 YNNKEL (reference sequence). V was clipped by 2 bases and J by 5 bases; unmatched bases: 4. This CDR3 is 15 amino acids long.

The TCR comes from a young man in good health. Sequencing was done on a sample of blood. This chain joins TRBV3-1 and TRBJ1-1; 11 positions agree with TRBD1. CDR3 region: CASSQTGTGGTEAFF. DNA for the CDR3: TGTGCCAGCAGCCAAACAGGGACAGGGGGTACTGAAGCTTTCTTT.